This T cell receptor (beta chain) was obtained from a study of T cells in Graves' hyperthyroidism and ophthalmopathy. Details on this clonotype: This may stem from a read error, because a much larger clone lies one nucleotide away.

Amplification yielded TCR beta CDR3 regions, with RNA transcripts as the source. First-round RT-PCR with HTBI primers amplified the TCR CDR3 region. One entry per CDR3 protein results from TCRdb running MiXCR on the multiplex PCR reads. The profile shows fewer than 600,000 distinct CDR3 sequences, approximately 15% of them singletons. CDR3 size: 17 residues. The trim removed 0 bases at V and 2 bases at J, leaving 2 bases unmatched. The germline CDR1 and CDR2 sequences are LGHDT and YNNKEL (reference sequence). What was sequenced was blood. The chain uses TRBV3-1 and TRBJ2-3; 13 bases line up with TRBD2. The sequence was obtained from a woman between 18 and 29 years old with Graves' hyperthyroidism. As DNA, the CDR3 is TGTGCCAGCAGCCAAGAGGGACTAGCGGGATTCACAGATACGCAGTATTTT. Amino acid sequence: CASSQEGLAGFTDTQYF.